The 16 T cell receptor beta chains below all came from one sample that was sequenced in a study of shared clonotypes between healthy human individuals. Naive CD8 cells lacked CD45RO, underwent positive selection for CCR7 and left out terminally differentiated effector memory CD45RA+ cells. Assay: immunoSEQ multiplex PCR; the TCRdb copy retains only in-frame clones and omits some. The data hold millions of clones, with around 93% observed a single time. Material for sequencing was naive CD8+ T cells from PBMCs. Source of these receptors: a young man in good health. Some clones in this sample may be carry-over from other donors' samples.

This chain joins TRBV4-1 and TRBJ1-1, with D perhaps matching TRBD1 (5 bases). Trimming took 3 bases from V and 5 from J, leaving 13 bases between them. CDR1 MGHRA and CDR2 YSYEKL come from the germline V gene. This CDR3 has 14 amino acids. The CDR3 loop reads CASSHGTGGTEAFF. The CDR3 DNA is TGCGCCAGCAGCCATGGGACGGGTGGGACTGAAGCTTTCTTT.

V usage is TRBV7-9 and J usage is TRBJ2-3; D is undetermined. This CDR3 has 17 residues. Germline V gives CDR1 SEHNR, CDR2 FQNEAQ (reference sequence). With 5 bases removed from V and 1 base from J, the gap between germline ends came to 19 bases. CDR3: CASSDPPSPRGTDTQYF. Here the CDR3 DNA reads TGTGCCAGCAGCGACCCGCCCAGTCCTAGGGGCACAGATACGCAGTATTTT.

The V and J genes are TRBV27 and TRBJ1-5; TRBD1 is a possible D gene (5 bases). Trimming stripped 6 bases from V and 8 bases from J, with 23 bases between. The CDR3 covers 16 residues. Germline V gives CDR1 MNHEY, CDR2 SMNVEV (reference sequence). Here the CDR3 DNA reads TGTGCCAGCAGAATAATCTCAGGGCACATCGTGGAGCCCCAGCATTTT. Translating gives CASRIISGHIVEPQHF.

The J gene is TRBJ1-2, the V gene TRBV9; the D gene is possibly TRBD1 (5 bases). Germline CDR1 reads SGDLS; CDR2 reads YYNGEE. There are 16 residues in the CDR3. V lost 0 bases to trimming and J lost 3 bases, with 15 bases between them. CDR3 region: CASSVAGDGAYYGYTF. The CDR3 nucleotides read TGTGCCAGCAGCGTAGCTGGGGACGGGGCTTACTATGGCTACACCTTC.

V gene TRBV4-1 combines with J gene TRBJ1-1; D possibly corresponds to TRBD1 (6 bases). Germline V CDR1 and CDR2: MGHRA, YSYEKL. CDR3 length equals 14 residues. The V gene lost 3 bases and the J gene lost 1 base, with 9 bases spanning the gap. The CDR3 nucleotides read TGCGCCAGCAGCCATTTGACAGGGAACACTGAAGCTTTCTTT. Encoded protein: CASSHLTGNTEAFF.

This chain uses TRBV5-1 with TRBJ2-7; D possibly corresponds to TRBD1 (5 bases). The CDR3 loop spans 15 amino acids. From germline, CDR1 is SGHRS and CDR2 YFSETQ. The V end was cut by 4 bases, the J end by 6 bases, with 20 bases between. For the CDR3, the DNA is TGCGCCAGCAGCCCCAACCTCAGGGTCGTCGGCGAGCAGTACTTC. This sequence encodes CASSPNLRVVGEQYF.

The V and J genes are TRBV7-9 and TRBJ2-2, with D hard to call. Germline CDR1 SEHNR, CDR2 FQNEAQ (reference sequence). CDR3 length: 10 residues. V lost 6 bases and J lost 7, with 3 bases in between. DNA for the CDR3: TGTGCCAGCAGAATCGGGGAGCTGTTTTTT. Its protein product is CASRIGELFF.

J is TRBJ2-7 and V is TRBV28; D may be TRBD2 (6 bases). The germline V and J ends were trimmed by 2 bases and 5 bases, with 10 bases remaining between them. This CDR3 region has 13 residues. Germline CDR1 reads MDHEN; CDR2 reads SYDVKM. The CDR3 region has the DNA TGTGCCAGCAGTTTAAGTCTAGCGAACGAGCAGTACTTC. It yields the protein CASSLSLANEQYF.

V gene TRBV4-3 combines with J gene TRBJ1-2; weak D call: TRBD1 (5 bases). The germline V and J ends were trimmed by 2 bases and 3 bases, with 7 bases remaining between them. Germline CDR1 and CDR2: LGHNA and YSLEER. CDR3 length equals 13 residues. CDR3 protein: CASSQQGYYGYTF. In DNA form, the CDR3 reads TGCGCCAGCAGCCAACAGGGATACTATGGCTACACCTTC.

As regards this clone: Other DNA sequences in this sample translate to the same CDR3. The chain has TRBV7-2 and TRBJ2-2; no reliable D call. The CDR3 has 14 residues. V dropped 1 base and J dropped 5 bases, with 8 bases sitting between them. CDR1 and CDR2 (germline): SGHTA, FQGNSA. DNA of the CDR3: TGTGCCAGCAGCTTAGTCCGTGGGACCGGGGAGCTGTTTTTT. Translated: CASSLVRGTGELFF.

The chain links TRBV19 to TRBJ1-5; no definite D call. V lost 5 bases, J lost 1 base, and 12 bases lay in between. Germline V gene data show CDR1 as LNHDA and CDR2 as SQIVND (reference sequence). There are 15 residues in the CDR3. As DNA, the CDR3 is TGTGCCAGTAGTCCAAGTTGGTGGAGCAATCAGCCCCAGCATTTT. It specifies CASSPSWWSNQPQHF.

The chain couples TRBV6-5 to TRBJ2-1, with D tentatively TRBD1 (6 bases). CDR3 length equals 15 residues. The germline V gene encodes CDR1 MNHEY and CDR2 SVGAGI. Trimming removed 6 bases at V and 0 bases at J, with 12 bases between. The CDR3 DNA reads TGTGCCAGCAGAGCCGGACAGAGCTCCTACAATGAGCAGTTCTTC. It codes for CASRAGQSSYNEQFF.

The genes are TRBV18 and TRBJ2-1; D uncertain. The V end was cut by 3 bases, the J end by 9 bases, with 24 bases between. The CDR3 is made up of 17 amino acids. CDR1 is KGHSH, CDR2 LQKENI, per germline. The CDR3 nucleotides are TGTGCCAGCTCACCCGCAGGAGCTCCAACCACTGCAGGTGAGCAGTTCTTC. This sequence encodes CASSPAGAPTTAGEQFF.

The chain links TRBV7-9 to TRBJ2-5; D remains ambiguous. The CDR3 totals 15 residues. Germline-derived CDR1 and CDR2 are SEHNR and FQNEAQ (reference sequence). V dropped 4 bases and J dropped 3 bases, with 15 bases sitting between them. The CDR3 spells CASSSYQRTEETQYF. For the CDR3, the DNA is TGTGCCAGCAGCTCCTATCAAAGGACGGAAGAGACCCAGTACTTC.

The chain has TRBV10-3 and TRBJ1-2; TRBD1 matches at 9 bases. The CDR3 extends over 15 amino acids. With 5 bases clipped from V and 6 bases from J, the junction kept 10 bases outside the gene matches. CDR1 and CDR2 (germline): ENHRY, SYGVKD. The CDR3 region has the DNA TGTGCCATCAGTCCGGGACAGGGCGGCGGGGATGGCTACACCTTC. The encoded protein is CAISPGQGGGDGYTF.

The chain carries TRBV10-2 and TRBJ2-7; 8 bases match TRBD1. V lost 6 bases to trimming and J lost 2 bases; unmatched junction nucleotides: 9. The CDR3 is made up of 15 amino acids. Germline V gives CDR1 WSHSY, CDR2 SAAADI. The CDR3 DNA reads TGCGCCAGCAGACCGGGACAGGTTGTTCCCTACGAGCAGTACTTC. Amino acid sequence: CASRPGQVVPYEQYF.